The rows below give T cell receptor beta chains drawn from one sample of a study of vaccination effects on CD4 cells after COVID-19. Libraries were prepared by immunoSEQ multiplex PCR; TCRdb keeps only in-frame clonotypes and omits some of them. The sample includes about 27,000 clones, 83% of them seen just once. Their specific antigens are unknown. The specimen was CD4+ T cells from PBMCs cultured with HCoV-NL63 spike peptides, collected after COVID-19 vaccination. These TCRs come from a human donor who received a COVID-19 vaccine. Some clones in this sample may be carry-over from other donors' samples. Each CDR3 is given with its conserved first and last residue. A D gene is named only where the DNA matches it firmly. Clone size appears in some rows only: once, few, many, or a class for an expanded clone.

>few|TRBV10-3|TRBJ2-3|TRBD2
CAISGTSGGADTQYF
TGTGCCATCAGTGGGACTAGCGGGGGCGCAGATACGCAGTATTTT
>NA|TRBV2|TRBJ1-1|NA
CASGSQGDTEAFF
TGTGCCAGCGGTAGTCAGGGTGACACTGAAGCTTTCTTT
>NA|TRBV7-3|TRBJ2-5|TRBD2
CASSLAGGLTETQYF
TGTGCCAGCAGCCTAGCGGGGGGACTCACCGAGACCCAGTACTTC
>NA|TRBV6-5|TRBJ2-5|TRBD1
CASSRTGGSGETQYF
TGTGCCAGCAGTCGTACAGGGGGCTCAGGAGAGACCCAGTACTTC
>NA|TRBV15|TRBJ2-4|TRBD1
CATSRDAGGLQLAKNIQYF
TGTGCCACCAGCAGAGACGCAGGGGGCTTGCAGCTAGCCAAAAACATTCAGTACTTC
>NA|TRBV28|TRBJ1-3|TRBD1
CASRGQRIPGNTIYF
TGTGCCAGCAGGGGACAGAGGATACCTGGAAACACCATATATTTT
>NA|TRBV3-1/TRBV3-2|TRBJ2-2|NA
CASSLPGLQKVGELFF
TGTGCCAGCAGCCTGCCGGGACTGCAAAAAGTAGGGGAGCTGTTTTTT
>few|TRBV7-9|TRBJ1-2|NA
CASSLGMALYGYTF
TGTGCCAGCAGCTTAGGAATGGCCCTTTATGGCTACACCTTC
>NA|TRBV6-5|TRBJ2-1|TRBD1
CASRPGGQGYNEQFF
TGTGCCAGCAGGCCCGGGGGACAGGGCTACAATGAGCAGTTCTTC
>NA|TRBV24-1|TRBJ1-5|TRBD1
CATSTGAGQPQHF
TGTGCCACGAGTACAGGGGCGGGTCAGCCCCAGCATTTT
>once|TRBV7-2|TRBJ2-1|TRBD1
CASSAGEGQGYNEQFF
TGTGCCAGCAGCGCAGGGGAGGGACAGGGGTACAATGAGCAGTTCTTC
>NA|TRBV5-8|TRBJ2-1|NA
CASPAATGRNYNEQFF
TGTGCCAGCCCGGCCGCTACGGGACGGAACTACAATGAGCAGTTCTTC
>NA|TRBV7-2|TRBJ1-6|NA
CASSQDRFPNSPLHF
TGTGCCAGCAGTCAAGACAGGTTTCCTAATTCACCCCTCCACTTT
>NA|TRBV11-2|TRBJ2-2|TRBD2
CASSPTRSGGLTGELFF
TGTGCCAGCAGCCCCACTCGCAGCGGGGGACTCACCGGGGAGCTGTTTTTT
>NA|TRBV14|TRBJ1-2|NA
CASSQDMSYGYTF
TGTGCCAGCAGCCAAGATATGAGTTATGGCTACACCTTC
>NA|TRBV19|TRBJ2-2|TRBD2
CASRGPPLAGGPPGELFF
TGTGCCAGTAGGGGTCCCCCTTTAGCGGGGGGTCCCCCCGGGGAGCTGTTTTTT
>NA|TRBV5-1|TRBJ2-5|NA
CASSLSGVVAAQETQYF
TGCGCCAGCAGCTTGTCAGGAGTAGTGGCGGCCCAAGAGACCCAGTACTTC
>NA|TRBV5-6|TRBJ2-5|TRBD2
CASTQRGGLETQYF
TGTGCCAGCACCCAGCGGGGGGGCCTAGAGACCCAGTACTTC
>NA|TRBV6-4|TRBJ1-1|NA
CAPLSGTEAFF
TGTGCCCCCCTGTCGGGCACTGAAGCTTTCTTT
>NA|TRBV12-5|TRBJ1-6|TRBD1
CASGFGTVNSPLHF
TGTGCTAGTGGTTTCGGGACAGTTAATTCACCCCTCCACTTT
>NA|TRBV7-2|TRBJ2-5|TRBD2
CASSLTPQRGETQYF
TGTGCCAGCAGCTTAACCCCCCAGCGGGGAGAGACCCAGTACTTC
>NA|TRBV7-9|TRBJ1-1|NA
CASSPDIGGAFF
TGTGCCAGCAGCCCCGACATCGGCGGGGCTTTCTTT
>NA|TRBV6-5|TRBJ1-3|NA
CASRRDGGNTIYF
TGTGCCAGCAGACGGGACGGTGGAAACACCATATATTTT
>NA|TRBV15|TRBJ2-3|NA
CATSGFFSTDTQYF
TGTGCCACCAGCGGGTTCTTTAGCACAGATACGCAGTATTTT
>NA|TRBV5-1|TRBJ2-5|NA
CASSLGLEETQYF
TGCGCCAGCAGCTTGGGTCTGGAGGAGACCCAGTACTTC
>NA|TRBV7-9|TRBJ2-4|TRBD2
CASSSASGSGDIQYF
TGTGCCAGCAGCTCCGCTAGCGGTTCCGGGGACATTCAGTACTTC
>once|TRBV27|TRBJ1-5|TRBD1
CATQNRGFSNQPQHF
TGTGCCACCCAAAACAGGGGTTTTAGCAATCAGCCCCAGCATTTT
>once|TRBV6-1|TRBJ1-1|NA
CASSDPWNRTFF
TGTGCCAGCAGTGACCCGTGGAATAGAACTTTCTTT
>NA|TRBV27|TRBJ2-5|NA
CASRPFGLPPQETQYF
TGTGCCAGCAGGCCCTTCGGCCTTCCCCCTCAAGAGACCCAGTACTTC
>NA|TRBV5-1|TRBJ2-5|NA
CASSLGPPEQETQYF
TGCGCCAGCAGCTTGGGTCCCCCGGAGCAAGAGACCCAGTACTTC
>NA|TRBV6-6|TRBJ2-2|TRBD1
CASSPDRATGELFF
TGTGCCAGCAGTCCCGACAGGGCCACCGGGGAGCTGTTTTTT
>NA|TRBV7-3|TRBJ2-1|NA
CASSLGIYNEQFF
TGTGCCAGCAGCTTAGGGATATACAATGAGCAGTTCTTC
>NA|TRBV19|TRBJ2-2|TRBD2
CASSISGGTGELFF
TGTGCCAGTAGTATCAGCGGGGGCACCGGGGAGCTGTTTTTT
>NA|TRBV6-1|TRBJ1-5|NA
CASSGKGKVGNQPQHF
TGTGCCAGCAGTGGGAAGGGCAAGGTGGGGAATCAGCCCCAGCATTTT
>NA|TRBV12-5|TRBJ1-1|NA
CASGSQVNTEAFF
TGTGCTAGTGGTTCACAGGTGAACACTGAAGCTTTCTTT
>NA|TRBV5-1|TRBJ1-1|NA
CASSPTRGSPSTEAFF
TGCGCCAGCAGCCCGACTCGGGGTTCACCGTCCACTGAAGCTTTCTTT
>few|TRBV6-1|TRBJ1-1|TRBD1
CASSTGDTEAFF
TGTGCCAGCAGTACAGGGGACACTGAAGCTTTCTTT
>NA|TRBV18|TRBJ1-4|TRBD1
CASSQGAVEKLFF
TGTGCCAGCTCACAGGGGGCTGTTGAAAAACTGTTTTTT
>NA|TRBV4-1|TRBJ2-3|TRBD2
CASSSSGLGGPFF
TGCGCCAGCAGCTCCTCGGGACTAGGAGGGCCATTTTTT
>NA|TRBV25-1|TRBJ2-2|TRBD2
CASSEFRLAGVDTGELFF
TGTGCCAGCAGTGAATTCAGACTAGCGGGGGTGGACACCGGGGAGCTGTTTTTT
>NA|TRBV9|TRBJ2-1|TRBD1
CASSVGGQGYYNEQFF
TGTGCCAGCAGCGTAGGGGGACAGGGTTACTACAATGAGCAGTTCTTC
>NA|TRBV10-2|TRBJ2-3|TRBD2
CASSDMWTSGGADTQYF
TGCGCCAGCAGTGACATGTGGACTAGCGGGGGTGCAGATACGCAGTATTTT
>NA|TRBV5-4|TRBJ2-3|NA
CASSTRTSEASDTQYF
TGTGCCAGCAGCACCAGGACATCCGAAGCCTCAGATACGCAGTATTTT
>NA|TRBV18|TRBJ1-6|TRBD1
CASSPPPGQGISPYNSPLHF
TGTGCCAGCTCACCACCTCCGGGACAGGGAATATCCCCCTATAATTCACCCCTCCACTTT
>NA|TRBV5-1|TRBJ2-5|TRBD1
CASSAYRGSGETQYF
TGCGCCAGCAGCGCTTACAGGGGGTCTGGGGAGACCCAGTACTTC
>NA|TRBV28|TRBJ1-2|NA
CASSSLPTQTRDTF
TGTGCCAGCAGTTCCCTCCCGACACAGACGCGTGACACCTTC